Below, one T cell receptor (beta chain) is given with its context. The data were taken from a study of T cell changes during pregnancy in multiple sclerosis. Germline V gene sequence: CDR1 MNHNY, CDR2 SVGAGI (reference sequence). This CDR3 has 14 amino acids. V gave up 4 bases and J gave up 6 bases; unmatched junction bases: 3. Sequencing was performed with immunoSEQ multiplex PCR; in TCRdb, only in-frame clones are kept and a portion is missing. Of about 130,000 clones in the sample, 95% to 98% were seen once. The sequence derives from a female donor with multiple sclerosis, enrolled in a pregnancy study. The sequencing used peripheral blood, collected after pregnancy. This sequence joins TRBV6-6 and TRBJ2-2; 9 positions agree with TRBD2. The DNA for the CDR3 is TGTGCCAGCAGTTCGACTAGCGGCGCCGGGGAGCTGTTTTTT. Translating it yields CASSSTSGAGELFF.